The present T cell receptor beta chain was sequenced within a study of cytomegalovirus exposure and HLA in healthy donors. The PCR employed 60 Vbeta primers together with 13 Jbeta primers. In the original analysis: It was a later analysis that counted roughly 79 million unique TCR beta chains, of which around 11 million were shared. The data were produced by immunoSEQ multiplex PCR, yet TCRdb's version contains in-frame clones alone and is incomplete. Clone size and V and J calls were adopted from that table, with D and trimming inferred from the DNA. This sample yields roughly 120,000 clones, of which 65% to 85% are seen a single time; around 0.24% belongs to the top ten. Of note for this clone: Its matching antigen is unknown.

Overall study findings and caveats: Some V segments could not be told apart, so they were left out, TRBV6-2 and TRBV6-3 among them. Most TCR sequences were seen very rarely across donors, but some public TCRs occurred in many.

J lost 4 bases, V lost 4 bases, and 4 bases had no gene match. Looked up from germline, CDR1 is SGHTA and CDR2 is FQGNSA. The CDR3 is made up of 14 amino acids. This TCR was sampled from a man aged 45-65 years in good health and CMV-seronegative. J is TRBJ1-3 and V is TRBV7-2, with TRBD1 matching 7 bases. The sequenced material came from PBMCs. CDR3 sequence reads: CASSSGTAGNTIYF. The DNA of the CDR3 is TGTGCCAGCAGCTCCGGGACAGCGGGAAACACCATATATTTT. Complete variable domain (other parts from reference TRBV7-2 and TRBJ1-3): GAGVSQSPSNKVTEKGKDVELRCDPISGHTALYWYRQSLGQGLEFLIYFQGNSAPDKSGLPSDRFSAERTGGSVSTLTIQRTQQEDSAVYLCASSSGTAGNTIYFGEGSWLTVV.